The 17 T cell receptor beta chains below come from one sample, sequenced in a study. TCRdb ran MiXCR on the 5' RACE reads and lists one entry per CDR3 protein. Seen here are over 50,000 distinct CDR3 sequences, approximately 25% observed once, and the top ten hold approximately 3.3%. Sequencing was carried out using tumor-infiltrating naive CD4+ T cells sorted from the breast tumor. The subset: naive CD4+ T cells, CD4+CD45RA+CD25-. These receptor sequences come from a female donor with breast cancer.

With regard to this clonotype: As the CDR3 is not closed by the conserved phenylalanine or tryptophan, this likely results from a read error. The V and J genes are TRBV20-1 and TRBJ2-1; D remains ambiguous. The CDR3 is 12 residues long. Germline values: CDR1 DFQATT, CDR2 SNEGSKA (reference sequence). With 4 bases removed from V and 9 bases from J, the gap between germline ends came to 13 bases. The DNA of the CDR3 is TGCAGTGCTATTTGGTGGGTGGGTGAGCAGTTCTCC. As protein: CSAIWWVGEQFS.

This clonotype was seen repeatedly, ten times or more. The rearrangement links TRBV15 to TRBJ2-1; 7 bases match TRBD1. CDR1 LNHNV and CDR2 YYDKDF come from the germline V gene (reference sequence). Trimming cost V 8 bases and J 7 bases; bases outside gene matches: 5. The length of the CDR3 is 12 residues. CDR3 region: CATSSGGNEQFF. DNA for the CDR3: TGTGCCACCTCCTCAGGGGGAAATGAGCAGTTCTTC. Combining the CDR3 with reference TRBV15 and TRBJ2-1 gives the whole variable domain DAMVIQNPRYQVTQFGKPVTLSCSQTLNHNVMYWYQQKSSQAPKLLFHYYDKDFNNEADTPDNFQSRRPNTSFCFLDIRSPGLGDTAMYLCATSSGGNEQFFGPGTRLTVL.

The table lists this clonotype with many counts. The gene calls are TRBV12-3 or TRBV12-4 and TRBJ2-1; TRBD2 agrees at 13 bases. The CDR3 runs 15 residues. The trim removed 4 bases at V and 7 bases at J, leaving 4 bases unmatched. The CDR3 DNA reads as TGTGCCAGCAGTTCGACTAGCGGGGGGACAAATGAGCAGTTCTTC. Translating gives CASSSTSGGTNEQFF.

This chain joins TRBV4-1 and TRBJ2-1, with D possibly TRBD1 on 8 matching bases. The CDR3 has 15 amino acids. CDR1 is MGHRA, CDR2 YSYEKL, per germline. V was trimmed by 4 bases and J by 6 bases, leaving 16 bases between them. CDR3 nucleotide sequence: TGCGCCAGCAGCCGAACAGGGGGGGGGCGCAATGAGCAGTTCTTC. It yields the protein CASSRTGGGRNEQFF.

This clonotype was counted between two and nine times. The genes are TRBV11-3 and TRBJ1-1; possibly TRBD1 for D (5 bases). With 0 bases removed from V and 1 base from J, the gap between germline ends came to 9 bases. CDR1 is SGHNT, CDR2 YENEEA, per germline. This CDR3 spans 15 amino acids. CDR3 bases: TGTGCCAGCAGCTTAGATTCCGGGGCGAACACTGAAGCTTTCTTT. This sequence encodes CASSLDSGANTEAFF. Using reference TRBV11-3 and TRBJ1-1 for the parts outside the CDR3, the full variable domain is EAGVVQSPRYKIIEKKQPVAFWCNPISGHNTLYWYLQNLGQGPELLIRYENEEAVDDSQLPKDRFSAERLKGVDSTLKIQPAELGDSAVYLCASSLDSGANTEAFFGQGTRLTVV.

The chain employs TRBV18 and TRBJ2-1, with D unresolved. Germline CDR1 and CDR2: KGHSH and LQKENI. Trimming pared 2 bases from V and 8 bases from J, leaving 7 bases between. The CDR3 extends over 12 amino acids. CDR3 sequence: CASSPERYEQFF. The DNA of the CDR3 is TGTGCCAGCTCACCAGAGAGATATGAGCAGTTCTTC.

This clonotype has a handful of counts. V and J are TRBV20-1 and TRBJ1-1; D possibly corresponds to TRBD1 (6 bases). The germline V gene encodes CDR1 DFQATT and CDR2 SNEGSKA (reference sequence). The length of the CDR3 is 14 residues. The V and J ends lost 1 base and 0 bases respectively, with 9 bases between them. CDR3 in DNA: TGCAGTGCTAGAGGCGGGGGCCTGAACACTGAAGCTTTCTTT. As protein: CSARGGGLNTEAFF.

This clonotype was counted a few times. The V and J genes are TRBV5-1 and TRBJ2-2; D gene ambiguous. Per the germline V gene, CDR1 is SGHRS and CDR2 is YFSETQ. Trimming cost V 0 bases and J 1 base, with 10 bases left between them. The CDR3 spans 16 residues. CDR3 protein: CASSLAAVRNTGELFF. Here the CDR3 DNA reads TGCGCCAGCAGCTTGGCGGCCGTCCGGAACACCGGGGAGCTGTTTTTT.

Here the CDR3 DNA reads TGTGCCACCAGCAGAGGGGACGGGGGAGACAATCAGCCCCAGCATTTT. Translating it yields CATSRGDGGDNQPQHF. V gene TRBV15 combines with J gene TRBJ1-5; a possible D gene is TRBD1 (5 bases). This CDR3 comprises 16 residues. CDR1 and CDR2 (germline): LNHNV, YYDKDF (reference sequence). Deletions cut 1 base from V and 3 bases from J, with 13 bases between.

This clonotype was seen a few times. The chain combines TRBV29-1 with TRBJ1-1; the D is unclear. In germline, CDR1 is SQVTM, CDR2 ANQGSEA. Trimming stripped 7 bases from V and 4 bases from J, with 13 bases between. The CDR3 is 12 amino acids. The CDR3 nucleotides read TGCAGCGGCCGGGAGGTGGGCACTGAAGCTTTCTTT. Translating it yields CSGREVGTEAFF.

There are a few counts of this clonotype. The chain has TRBV21-1 and TRBJ2-6; the table gives TRBD1 as D, unverified against the DNA. TRBV21-1 is marked as a pseudogene. The CDR3 is made up of 16 amino acids. CDR3 in DNA: TGTGCCAGCAGCAAAGGACAGGGGAGAGGGGCCAACGTCCTGACTTTC. Protein product: CASSKGQGRGANVLTF.

This clonotype was detected ten times or more. This chain links TRBV10-3 with TRBJ2-1; TRBD2 agrees at 8 bases. Germline CDR1 is ENHRY and CDR2 is SYGVKD. With 4 bases clipped from V and 10 bases from J, the junction kept 6 bases outside the gene matches. This CDR3 comprises 13 residues. CDR3 in amino acids: CAISGDSGKEQFF. CDR3 coding DNA: TGTGCCATCAGTGGGGATAGCGGGAAAGAGCAGTTCTTC.

For this clonotype: A read error may produce the germline difference seen at one junction end. The chain joins TRBV6-6 to TRBJ2-1; a weak D match, TRBD2 (6 bases). In germline, CDR1 is MNHNY, CDR2 SVGAGI (reference sequence). The CDR3 totals 16 residues. The DNA of the CDR3 is TGTGCCAGCAATCACAAGCCGGGACTCCGGAGGAATGAGCAGTCCTTC. It is translated as CASNHKPGLRRNEQSF.

This clonotype was detected ten times or more. The chain uses TRBV5-1 and TRBJ2-5; D might be TRBD1 (8 bases). This CDR3 has 14 amino acids. Looked up from germline, CDR1 is SGHRS and CDR2 is YFSETQ. V dropped 4 bases and J dropped 5 bases, with 15 bases sitting between them. The CDR3 coding sequence is TGCGCCAGCAGCCGTGGACAGGGAGGGGAGACCCAGTACTTC. It codes for CASSRGQGGETQYF.

This clonotype was seen only a few times. Here the CDR3 DNA reads TGTGCCAGCAGTGGGACAGGGGTCACCGGGGAGCTGTTTTTT. This encodes CASSGTGVTGELFF. This chain links TRBV6-1 with TRBJ2-2; 9 positions agree with TRBD1. Germline assignment: CDR1 MNHNS and CDR2 SASEGT. V was pared by 4 bases and J by 4 bases, with 1 base of the junction left unmatched. The CDR3 consists of 14 residues.

The chain employs TRBV10-2 and TRBJ2-7; no clear D gene. The length of the CDR3 is 15 residues. Between the trimmed V and J ends, which lost 2 bases and 0 bases, there was a span of 11 bases. CDR1 WSHSY and CDR2 SAAADI come from the germline V gene. CDR3 in DNA: TGCGCCAGCAGTGAGACCAGGAAGAGCTCCTACGAGCAGTACTTC. Encoded protein: CASSETRKSSYEQYF.

This chain uses TRBV3-1 with TRBJ1-2; D gene ambiguous. Germline CDR1 LGHDT, CDR2 YNNKEL (reference sequence). Trimming took off 4 bases at V and 6 bases at J, with 9 bases between the two ends. The CDR3 contains 12 residues. The CDR3 is CASSLLGDGYTF. In DNA form, the CDR3 reads TGTGCCAGCAGCCTCCTGGGTGATGGCTACACCTTC.